A selection of T cell receptor beta chains follows, all from one sample in a study of T cell repertoires in cytomegalovirus infection. TCRdb re-derived calls from the reads in MiXCR, one entry per CDR3 protein. The table lists roughly 180,000 distinct CDR3 sequences, approximately 17% of them singletons. The sample taken for sequencing was CD8+ T cells from PBMCs. The receptors derive from a human donor in good health (CMV status not recorded). Some clones in this sample may be carry-over from other donors' samples. CDR3s include the opening cysteine and the closing phenylalanine or tryptophan. The D gene is left open where the match is weak. The size entry is marked missing in some rows and otherwise reads once, few, many or a size class.

v_call: TRBV7-6
d_call: -
j_call: TRBJ2-7
clone_size: -
cdr3_nt: TGTGCCAGCAGCTTAGTGGCAGAGGCCTACGAGCAGTACTTC
cdr3_aa: CASSLVAEAYEQYF

v_call: TRBV7-6
d_call: TRBD1
j_call: TRBJ2-7
clone_size: few
cdr3_nt: TGTGCCAGCAGCCTAGGACAGGGGTCTTGGTACGAGCAGTACTTC
cdr3_aa: CASSLGQGSWYEQYF

v_call: TRBV7-2
d_call: TRBD2
j_call: TRBJ2-5
clone_size: few
cdr3_nt: TGTGCCAGCAGCTTAGACGGGGGGGCATCAGAGACCCAGTACTTC
cdr3_aa: CASSLDGGASETQYF

v_call: TRBV20-1
d_call: -
j_call: TRBJ2-5
clone_size: -
cdr3_nt: TGCAGTGGGCGTCGAGGGTGGGGAGAGACCCAGTACTTC
cdr3_aa: CSGRRGWGETQYF

v_call: TRBV10-3
d_call: TRBD2
j_call: TRBJ2-5
clone_size: few
cdr3_nt: TGTGCCATCAGTGACCCAGCGGGGGGGTTTGAGACCCAGTACTTC
cdr3_aa: CAISDPAGGFETQYF

v_call: TRBV7-2
d_call: TRBD1
j_call: TRBJ2-7
clone_size: -
cdr3_nt: TGTGCCAGCAGCCCAACCGGGACAGGGTTTTCCTACGAGCAGTACTTC
cdr3_aa: CASSPTGTGFSYEQYF

v_call: TRBV29-1
d_call: -
j_call: TRBJ2-4
clone_size: medium-sized
cdr3_nt: TGCAGCGTTGGGGACGGACGAGACATTCAGTACTTC
cdr3_aa: CSVGDGRDIQYF

v_call: TRBV7-2
d_call: -
j_call: TRBJ2-2
clone_size: few
cdr3_nt: TGTGCCAGCAGCCGTCGACAGAACACCGGGGAGCTGTTTTTT
cdr3_aa: CASSRRQNTGELFF

v_call: TRBV12-3/TRBV12-4
d_call: -
j_call: TRBJ2-7
clone_size: few
cdr3_nt: TGTGCCAGCAGTACAGGGGAGGACTGGCAGTACTTC
cdr3_aa: CASSTGEDWQYF

v_call: TRBV11-2
d_call: -
j_call: TRBJ2-5
clone_size: -
cdr3_nt: TGTGCCAGCAGCCTCGGACAGATCCCTCAAGAGACCCAGTACTTC
cdr3_aa: CASSLGQIPQETQYF

v_call: TRBV12-3/TRBV12-4
d_call: -
j_call: TRBJ2-7
clone_size: many
cdr3_nt: TGTGCCAGCAGTTTCGGTACCCTCTACGAGCAGTACTTC
cdr3_aa: CASSFGTLYEQYF

v_call: TRBV7-6
d_call: -
j_call: TRBJ1-6
clone_size: -
cdr3_nt: TGTGCCAGCAGCTTAGATAGTGCACCCCTCCACTTT
cdr3_aa: CASSLDSAPLHF

v_call: TRBV7-9
d_call: -
j_call: TRBJ2-5
clone_size: few
cdr3_nt: TGTGCCAGCAGCCCAAATGGGCGGCAAGAGAGAGCGACCCAGTACTTC
cdr3_aa: CASSPNGRQERATQYF

v_call: TRBV6-2/TRBV6-3
d_call: -
j_call: TRBJ2-1
clone_size: -
cdr3_nt: TGTGCCAGCACGGTGCGACTAGACAATGAGCAGTTCTTC
cdr3_aa: CASTVRLDNEQFF

v_call: TRBV7-6
d_call: TRBD1
j_call: TRBJ2-7
clone_size: few
cdr3_nt: TGTGCCAGCAGCCTAACACAGGGGCGGGAGCAGTACTTC
cdr3_aa: CASSLTQGREQYF

v_call: TRBV7-9
d_call: TRBD1
j_call: TRBJ1-2
clone_size: -
cdr3_nt: TGTGCCAGCAGCCCTGGGACAGGGAATCGATATGGCTACACCTTC
cdr3_aa: CASSPGTGNRYGYTF

v_call: TRBV19
d_call: TRBD2
j_call: TRBJ2-3
clone_size: -
cdr3_nt: TGTGCCAGTAGTATTTGGACTAGCGGGGGAGAAGATACGCAGTATTTT
cdr3_aa: CASSIWTSGGEDTQYF

v_call: TRBV7-2
d_call: -
j_call: TRBJ2-7
clone_size: few
cdr3_nt: TGTGCCAGCAGCTTAGGTGGCTCAATCTCCTACGAGCAGTACTTC
cdr3_aa: CASSLGGSISYEQYF

v_call: TRBV20-1
d_call: -
j_call: TRBJ2-4
clone_size: few
cdr3_nt: TGCAGTGCCTTCGGGGCAATCGAAAACATTCAGTACTTC
cdr3_aa: CSAFGAIENIQYF

v_call: TRBV20-1
d_call: -
j_call: TRBJ2-5
clone_size: few
cdr3_nt: TGCAGTGCTAGAAACAGGGGAGGAGGGTACCAAGAGACCCAGTACTTC
cdr3_aa: CSARNRGGGYQETQYF

v_call: TRBV7-9
d_call: TRBD2
j_call: TRBJ2-1
clone_size: -
cdr3_nt: TGTGCCAGCAGTGGGGCTAGCGGGGGGTCCGACTACAATGAGCAGTTCTTC
cdr3_aa: CASSGASGGSDYNEQFF

v_call: TRBV6-1
d_call: TRBD1
j_call: TRBJ1-1
clone_size: -
cdr3_nt: TGTGCCAGCAGTGAAGCCCCGGACAGGGTTTCGGAGAACACTGAAGCTTTCTTT
cdr3_aa: CASSEAPDRVSENTEAFF

v_call: TRBV29-1
d_call: -
j_call: TRBJ2-7
clone_size: few
cdr3_nt: TGCAGCGTCGGGGAGCGGTACGAGCAGTACTTC
cdr3_aa: CSVGERYEQYF

v_call: TRBV7-6
d_call: -
j_call: TRBJ2-5
clone_size: -
cdr3_nt: TGTGCCAGCAGCGAACTTGGACATGATGTCCAAGAGACCCAGTACTTC
cdr3_aa: CASSELGHDVQETQYF